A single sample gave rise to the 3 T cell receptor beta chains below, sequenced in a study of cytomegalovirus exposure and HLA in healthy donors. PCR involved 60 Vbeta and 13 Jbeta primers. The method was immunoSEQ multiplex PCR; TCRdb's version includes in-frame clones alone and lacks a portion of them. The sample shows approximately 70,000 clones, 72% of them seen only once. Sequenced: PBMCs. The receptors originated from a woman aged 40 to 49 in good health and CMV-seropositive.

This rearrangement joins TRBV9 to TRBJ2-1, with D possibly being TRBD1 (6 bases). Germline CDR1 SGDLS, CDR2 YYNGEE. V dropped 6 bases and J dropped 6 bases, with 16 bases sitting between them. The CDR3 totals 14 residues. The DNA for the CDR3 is TGTGCCAGCAACCCAGGGGAATTTGCCAATGAGCAGTTCTTC. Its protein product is CASNPGEFANEQFF.

CDR3 sequence (DNA): TGTGCCAGCAGCACAGGGAAGAACACTGAAGCTTTCTTT. Amino acids: CASSTGKNTEAFF. The gene calls are TRBV7-8 and TRBJ1-1; possibly TRBD1 for D (6 bases). The V end lost 5 bases, the J end lost 1 base, and 8 bases lay between the germline ends. The CDR3 loop spans 13 amino acids. Germline CDR1 is SGHVS and CDR2 is FQNEAQ.

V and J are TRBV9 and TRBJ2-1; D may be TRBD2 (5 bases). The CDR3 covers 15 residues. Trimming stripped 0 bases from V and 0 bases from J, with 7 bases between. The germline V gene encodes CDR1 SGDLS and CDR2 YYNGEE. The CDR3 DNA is TGTGCCAGCAGCGTAGGTACTAGCTCCTACAATGAGCAGTTCTTC. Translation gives CASSVGTSSYNEQFF. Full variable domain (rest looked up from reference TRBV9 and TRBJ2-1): DSGVTQTPKHLITATGQRVTLRCSPRSGDLSVYWYQQSLDQGLQFLIQYYNGEERAKGNILERFSAQQFPDLHSELNLSSLELGDSALYFCASSVGTSSYNEQFFGPGTRLTVL.